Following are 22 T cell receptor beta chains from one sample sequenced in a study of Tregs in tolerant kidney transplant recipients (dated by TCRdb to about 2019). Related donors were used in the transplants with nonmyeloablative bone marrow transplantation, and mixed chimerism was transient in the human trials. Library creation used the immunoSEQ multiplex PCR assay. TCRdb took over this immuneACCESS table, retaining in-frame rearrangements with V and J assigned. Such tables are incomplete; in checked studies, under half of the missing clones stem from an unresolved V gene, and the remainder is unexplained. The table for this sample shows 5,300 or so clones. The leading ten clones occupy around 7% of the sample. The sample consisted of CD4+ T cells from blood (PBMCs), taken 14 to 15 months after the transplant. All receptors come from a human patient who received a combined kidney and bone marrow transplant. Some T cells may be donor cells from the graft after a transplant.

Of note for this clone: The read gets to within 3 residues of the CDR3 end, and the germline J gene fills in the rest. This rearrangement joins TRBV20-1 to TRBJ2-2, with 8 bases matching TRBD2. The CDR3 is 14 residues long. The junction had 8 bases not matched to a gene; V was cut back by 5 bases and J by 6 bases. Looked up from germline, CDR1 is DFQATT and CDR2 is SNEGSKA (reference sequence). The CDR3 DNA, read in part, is TGCAGTGCTTCAGCGGGAGCCGTTGCCGGGGAG. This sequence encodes CSASAGAVAGE. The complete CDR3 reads CSASAGAVAGELFF.

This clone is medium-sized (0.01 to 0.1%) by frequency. CDR3 DNA, as far as it was read: TGCGCCAGCAGCTTGGAGGGCACCGGGGAG. Translated: CASSLEGTGE. The whole CDR3 sequence is CASSLEGTGELFF. The J gene is TRBJ2-2, the V gene TRBV5-1; no clear D gene. The CDR3 end is not reached by the read, which stops 3 residues before it; the germline J gene fills it in. Germline lookup yields CDR1 SGHRS and CDR2 YFSETQ. CDR3 length: 13 residues. With 0 bases removed from V and 4 bases from J, the gap between germline ends came to 4 bases.

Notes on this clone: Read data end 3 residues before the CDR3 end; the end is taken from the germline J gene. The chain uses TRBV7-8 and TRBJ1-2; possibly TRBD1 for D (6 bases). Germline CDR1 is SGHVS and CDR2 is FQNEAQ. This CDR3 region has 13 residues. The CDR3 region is CASSLTGSGGYTF. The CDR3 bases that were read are TGTGCCAGCAGCTTAACAGGGTCTGGGGGC.

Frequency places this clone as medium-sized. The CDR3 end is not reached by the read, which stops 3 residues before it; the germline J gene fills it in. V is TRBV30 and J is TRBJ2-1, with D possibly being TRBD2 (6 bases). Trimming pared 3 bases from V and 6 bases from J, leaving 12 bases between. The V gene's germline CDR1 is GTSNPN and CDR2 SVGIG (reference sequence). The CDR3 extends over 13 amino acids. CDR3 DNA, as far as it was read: TGTGCCTGGAGAGCGGGCGGGGTCAATGAG. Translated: CAWRAGGVNE. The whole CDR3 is CAWRAGGVNEQFF.

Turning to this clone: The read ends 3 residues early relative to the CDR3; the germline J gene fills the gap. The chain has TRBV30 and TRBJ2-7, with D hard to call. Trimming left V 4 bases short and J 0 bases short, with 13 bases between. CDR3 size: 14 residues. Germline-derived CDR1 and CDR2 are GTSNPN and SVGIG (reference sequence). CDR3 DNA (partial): TGTGCCTGGAATGGGCCTCGGAGCTCCTACGAG. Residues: CAWNGPRSSYE. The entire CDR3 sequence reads CAWNGPRSSYEQYF.

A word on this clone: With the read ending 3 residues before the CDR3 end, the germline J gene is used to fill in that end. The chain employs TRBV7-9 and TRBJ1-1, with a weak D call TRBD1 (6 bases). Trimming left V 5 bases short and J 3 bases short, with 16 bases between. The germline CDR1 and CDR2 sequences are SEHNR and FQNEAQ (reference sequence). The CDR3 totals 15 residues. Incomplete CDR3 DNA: TGTGCCAGCAGCCCGCCGACAGGATGGGACACTGAA. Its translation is CASSPPTGWDTE. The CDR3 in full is CASSPPTGWDTEAFF.

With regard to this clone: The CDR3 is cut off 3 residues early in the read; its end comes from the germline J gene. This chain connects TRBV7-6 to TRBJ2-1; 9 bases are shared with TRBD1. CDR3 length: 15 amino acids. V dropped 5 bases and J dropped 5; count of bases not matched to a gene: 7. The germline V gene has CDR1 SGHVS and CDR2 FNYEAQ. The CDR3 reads CASSPGTGMNNEQFF. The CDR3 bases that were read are TGTGCCAGCAGCCCCGGGACAGGGATGAACAATGAG.

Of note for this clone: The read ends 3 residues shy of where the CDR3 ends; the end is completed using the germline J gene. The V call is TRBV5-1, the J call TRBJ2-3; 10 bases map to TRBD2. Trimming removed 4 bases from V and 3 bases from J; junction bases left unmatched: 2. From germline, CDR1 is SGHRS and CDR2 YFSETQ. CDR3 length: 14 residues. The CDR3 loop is CASSRTSGTDTQYF. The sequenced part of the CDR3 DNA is TGCGCCAGCAGCCGGACTAGCGGTACAGATACG.

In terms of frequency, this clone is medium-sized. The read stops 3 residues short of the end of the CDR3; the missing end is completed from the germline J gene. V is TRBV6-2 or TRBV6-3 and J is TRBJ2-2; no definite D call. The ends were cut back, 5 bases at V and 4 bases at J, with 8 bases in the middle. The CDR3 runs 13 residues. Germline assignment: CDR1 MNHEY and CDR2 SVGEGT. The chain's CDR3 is CASSPTVTGELFF. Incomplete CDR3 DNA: TGTGCCAGCAGTCCCACAGTCACCGGGGAG.

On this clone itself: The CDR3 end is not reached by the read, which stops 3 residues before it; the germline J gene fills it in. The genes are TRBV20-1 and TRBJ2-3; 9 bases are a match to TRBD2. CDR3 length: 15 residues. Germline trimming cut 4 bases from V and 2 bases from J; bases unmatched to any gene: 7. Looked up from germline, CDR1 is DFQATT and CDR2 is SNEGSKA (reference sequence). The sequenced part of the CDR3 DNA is TGCAGTGCTATGGGACTAGCTTTCAACACAGATACG. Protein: CSAMGLAFNTDT. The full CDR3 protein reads CSAMGLAFNTDTQYF.

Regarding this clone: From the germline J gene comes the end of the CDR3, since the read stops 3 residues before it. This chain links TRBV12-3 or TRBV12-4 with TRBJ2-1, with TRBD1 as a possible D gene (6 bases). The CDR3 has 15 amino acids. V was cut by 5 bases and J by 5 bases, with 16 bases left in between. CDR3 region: CASSQATGRDNEQFF. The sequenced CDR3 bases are TGTGCCAGCAGTCAGGCCACAGGGCGCGACAATGAG.

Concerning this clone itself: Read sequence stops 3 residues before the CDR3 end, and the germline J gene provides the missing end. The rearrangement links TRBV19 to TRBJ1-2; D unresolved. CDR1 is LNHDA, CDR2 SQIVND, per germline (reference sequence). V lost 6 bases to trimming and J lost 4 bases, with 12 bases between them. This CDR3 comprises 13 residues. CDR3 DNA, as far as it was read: TGTGCCAGTAGCCAAGGGTCACTCTATGGC. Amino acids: CASSQGSLYG. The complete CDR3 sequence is CASSQGSLYGYTF.

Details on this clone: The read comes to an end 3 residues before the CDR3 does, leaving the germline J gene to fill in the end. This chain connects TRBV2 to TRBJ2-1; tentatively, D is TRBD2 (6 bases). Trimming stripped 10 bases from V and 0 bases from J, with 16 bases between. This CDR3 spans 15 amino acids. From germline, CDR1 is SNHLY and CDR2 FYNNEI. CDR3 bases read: TGTGCCACCCGGTTACGGGGGAGCTCCTACAATGAG. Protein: CATRLRGSSYNE. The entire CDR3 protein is CATRLRGSSYNEQFF.

CDR3 in amino acids: CASSQGGLYNEQFF. The part of the CDR3 DNA that was read is TGCGCCAGCAGCCAAGGTGGACTTTACAATGAG. The J gene is TRBJ2-1, the V gene TRBV4-1, with D maybe TRBD2 (5 bases). The read ends 3 residues shy of where the CDR3 ends; the end is completed using the germline J gene. From germline, CDR1 is MGHRA and CDR2 YSYEKL. This CDR3 has 14 amino acids. The V end lost 1 base, the J end lost 4 bases, and 8 bases lay between the germline ends.

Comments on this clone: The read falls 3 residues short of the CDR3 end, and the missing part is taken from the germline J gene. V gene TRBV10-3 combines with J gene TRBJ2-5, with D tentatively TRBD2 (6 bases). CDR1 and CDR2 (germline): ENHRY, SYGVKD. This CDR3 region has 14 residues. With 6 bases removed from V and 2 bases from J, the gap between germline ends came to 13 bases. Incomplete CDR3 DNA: TGTGCCATCAGGAGGGGTGGGGGGCAAGAGACC. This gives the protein CAIRRGGGQET. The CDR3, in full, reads CAIRRGGGQETQYF.

Incomplete CDR3 DNA: TGTGCCAGCAGCTTATTGCAGGGTCTCTACAATGAG. Its translation is CASSLLQGLYNE. The CDR3 in full is CASSLLQGLYNEQFF. The chain is built from TRBV11-2 and TRBJ2-1; tentatively, D is TRBD1 (5 bases). The read halts 3 residues ahead of the CDR3 end, with the missing end drawn from the germline J gene. CDR1 is SGHAT and CDR2 is FQNNGV in the germline V gene. The CDR3 totals 15 residues. V lost 2 bases, J lost 3 bases, and 11 bases lay in between. The whole variable domain, filled in from reference TRBV11-2 and TRBJ2-1, reads EAGVAQSPRYKIIEKRQSVAFWCNPISGHATLYWYQQILGQGPKLLIQFQNNGVVDDSQLPKDRFSAERLKGVDSTLKIQPAKLEDSAVYLCASSLLQGLYNEQFFGPGTRLTVL.

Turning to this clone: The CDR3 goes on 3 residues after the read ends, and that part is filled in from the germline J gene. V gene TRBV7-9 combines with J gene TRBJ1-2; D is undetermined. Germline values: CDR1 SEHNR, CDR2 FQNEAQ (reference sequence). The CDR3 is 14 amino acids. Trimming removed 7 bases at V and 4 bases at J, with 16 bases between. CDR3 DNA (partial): TGTGCCAGCAACCCGGGGATGGGTCTCTATGGC. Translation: CASNPGMGLYG. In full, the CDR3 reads CASNPGMGLYGYTF.

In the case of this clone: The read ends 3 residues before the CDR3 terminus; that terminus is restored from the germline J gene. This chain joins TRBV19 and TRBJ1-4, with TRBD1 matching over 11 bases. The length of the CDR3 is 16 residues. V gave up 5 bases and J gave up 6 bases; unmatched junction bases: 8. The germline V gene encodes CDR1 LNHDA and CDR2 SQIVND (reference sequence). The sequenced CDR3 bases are TGTGCCAGTAGTCCCCCGGACAGGGGGCGGGATGAAAAA. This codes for CASSPPDRGRDEK. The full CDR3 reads CASSPPDRGRDEKLFF.

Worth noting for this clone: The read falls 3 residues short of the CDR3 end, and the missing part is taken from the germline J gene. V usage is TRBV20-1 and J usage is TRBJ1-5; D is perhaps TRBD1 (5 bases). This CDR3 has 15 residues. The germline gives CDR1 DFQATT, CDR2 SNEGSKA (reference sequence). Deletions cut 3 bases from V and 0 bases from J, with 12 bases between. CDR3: CSASGQGDSNQPQHF. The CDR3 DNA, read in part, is TGCAGTGCTAGTGGCCAGGGCGATAGCAATCAGCCC.

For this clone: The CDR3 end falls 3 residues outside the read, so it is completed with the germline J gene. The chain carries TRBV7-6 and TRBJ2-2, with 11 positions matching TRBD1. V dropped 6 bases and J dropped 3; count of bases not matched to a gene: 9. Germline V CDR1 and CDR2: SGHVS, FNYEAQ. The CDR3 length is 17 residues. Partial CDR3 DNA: TGTGCCAGCAGAACGCCGGGACAGGGGGTGGACACCGGGGAG. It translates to CASRTPGQGVDTGE. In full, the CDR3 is CASRTPGQGVDTGELFF.

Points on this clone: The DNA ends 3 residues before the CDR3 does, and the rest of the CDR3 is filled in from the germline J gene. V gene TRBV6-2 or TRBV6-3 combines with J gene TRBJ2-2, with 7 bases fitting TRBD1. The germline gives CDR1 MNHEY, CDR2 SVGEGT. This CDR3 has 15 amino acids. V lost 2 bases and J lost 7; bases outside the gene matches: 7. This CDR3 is CASSYETGWNGELFF. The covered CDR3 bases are TGTGCCAGCAGTTACGAGACAGGGTGGAACGGGGAG.

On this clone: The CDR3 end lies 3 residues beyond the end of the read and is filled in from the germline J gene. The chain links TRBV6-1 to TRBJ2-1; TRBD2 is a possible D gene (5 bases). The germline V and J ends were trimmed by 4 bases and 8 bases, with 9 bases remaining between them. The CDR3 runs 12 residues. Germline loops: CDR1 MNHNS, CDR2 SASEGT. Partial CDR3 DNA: TGTGCCAGCAGTGCTAGCCCCTATGAG. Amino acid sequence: CASSASPYE. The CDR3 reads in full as CASSASPYEQFF.